This T cell receptor beta chain came from a study of T cells expressing NK-cell markers. Turning to the study itself: Sorted CD3+CD56+NKG2C+, CD3+CD56+NKG2C- and CD3+CD56-NKG2C+ T-cell subsets were beta-chain profiled. Among the eight sequenced donors, seven tested HCMV-seropositive and one tested seronegative.

CDR3 length equals 17 residues. The TCR beta cDNA came from 5'RACE template switching with UMIs. Following a re-call of the 5' RACE reads, TCRdb has one entry per CDR3 protein and lacks DNA. This table lists 500,000 to 700,000 distinct CDR3 sequences. Material: blood T cells: a sorted CD56 or NKG2C T cell subset, CD4+ or CD8+ T cells, or bulk PBMC T cells (not recorded which). The chain joins TRBV12-3 or TRBV12-4 to TRBJ2-3; TCRdb calls TRBD1, which cannot be checked without DNA. This receptor was obtained from a man younger than 35 in good health. CDR3 loop: CASSPRTGVALSDTQYF.